This paragraph reports one TCR beta chain. This entry comes from a study of blood T cell repertoires in COVID-19. Study-level information: Nucleic acid was either cDNA or gDNA, and it came from T cells, B-cell-depleted T cells, or PBMCs.

Those enrolled in Seattle joined during active infection and were followed longitudinally afterward. Authors' processing steps: Scientists estimated how many nucleated cells there were by amplifying reference gene primers. This table comes from immunoSEQ multiplex PCR, and its TCRdb copy is limited to in-frame clones, with some not included. V, J and clone size reflect that table, while D and trimming were determined from the DNA. Of fewer than 250,000 clones listed, 80% to 95% are singletons. Trimming left V 7 bases short and J 1 base short, with 4 bases between. The CDR3 sequence is 11 residues long. CDR1 and CDR2 from the germline V gene are MGHDK and SYGVNS.

The chain links TRBV25-1 to TRBJ1-1; D gene uncertain. The source material was peripheral blood. The clonotype was recovered from a man younger than 45 with COVID-19, enrolled during active disease. CDR3 in amino acids: CASTRNTEAFF. For the CDR3, the DNA is TGTGCCAGCACTAGGAACACTGAAGCTTTCTTT.